This T cell receptor beta chain was identified during a study of regulatory T cells in long-lasting Graves disease. Study-level points and caveats: Limited sample numbers may have lowered accuracy.

Concerning this clonotype itself: The antigen is not known.

V lost 10 bases and J lost 0, with 10 bases in between. CDR1 and CDR2 (germline): MNHNS, SASEGT. CDR3 length: 12 amino acids. According to the study, TCR beta libraries were built with iRepertoire HTBI primers and CDR3-region Arm-PCR. TCRdb recomputed calls from the multiplex PCR reads with MiXCR, one row per CDR3 protein. The table records around 400,000 distinct CDR3 sequences, over 20% of them present only once. The time point denotes: persistent/refractory GD, antithyroid drugs over 5 years with positive TRAb. With RNA extracted from PBMCs as input, the TCR library was made. This TCR was sampled from a female donor with Graves disease. The chain combines TRBV6-1 with TRBJ2-7, with D perhaps matching TRBD1 or TRBD2 (5 bases each). The starting material was peripheral blood mononuclear cells (PBMCs), obtained when the disease was refractory, from a patient treated with antithyroid drugs. CDR3 protein: CATQGPSYEQYF. DNA for the CDR3: TGTGCCACCCAGGGACCCTCCTACGAGCAGTACTTC.